The source of this T cell receptor (beta chain) is a study of regulatory T cells in long-lasting Graves disease. Study-level findings and limits: Persistent patients shared more public clonotypes (approximately 2,700) than newly diagnosed patients (approximately 1,000).

The time point was: newly diagnosed GD, antithyroid drugs for less than 3 months. PBMC RNA served as the TCR library source. This clonotype was detected a few times. No antigen is known for it. Through Arm-PCR of CDR3 regions and iRepertoire HTBI primers, TCR beta libraries were built. In the authors' workflow: From all samples, identification returned approximately 13 TRBJ and 60 or so TRBV segments. TCRdb analysed the multiplex PCR reads with MiXCR anew, one entry per CDR3 protein. Clone size and V and J calls follow TCRdb, not the original study. Of about 430,000 distinct CDR3 sequences in the sample, roughly 15% were seen once. The data were also submitted as part of a second study, on T cells in Graves' hyperthyroidism and ophthalmopathy.

This sequence was found in a woman aged 40 to 49 with Graves disease. The material was peripheral blood mononuclear cells (PBMCs), obtained at new diagnosis, from a patient treated with antithyroid drugs.

CDR3 in DNA: TGTGCCAGCAGCTTCCTGGGACAGGGATCCTACGAGCAGTACTTC. Protein: CASSFLGQGSYEQYF. The gene calls are TRBV28 and TRBJ2-7; 9 bases line up with TRBD1. V lost 6 bases, J lost 1 base, and 7 bases stayed unmatched. The CDR3 is 15 amino acids. CDR1 is MDHEN and CDR2 is SYDVKM in the germline V gene. Complete variable domain (other parts from reference TRBV28 and TRBJ2-7): DVKVTQSSRYLVKRTGEKVFLECVQDMDHENMFWYRQDPGLGLRLIYFSYDVKMKEKGDIPEGYSVSREKKERFSLILESASTNQTSMYLCASSFLGQGSYEQYFGPGTRLTVT.